One and the same sample provided the 10 T cell receptor beta chains below, sequenced in a study of T cells in Graves' hyperthyroidism and ophthalmopathy. Amplification targeted TCR beta CDR3 regions from RNA transcripts. A set of HTBI primers served as the primers for a first-round RT-PCR of the TCR CDR3. TCRdb re-called the multiplex PCR reads with MiXCR, one entry per CDR3 protein. The table includes about 600,000 distinct CDR3 sequences, 13% to 15% detected once. Sequencing was carried out using blood. The receptor source for this set is a woman aged 18-29 years with Graves' ophthalmopathy.

This clonotype was recorded at least ten times. The J gene is TRBJ2-1, the V gene TRBV5-1; D is possibly TRBD1 or TRBD2 (6 bases each). CDR1 and CDR2 from the germline V gene are SGHRS and YFSETQ. There are 17 residues in the CDR3. V lost 1 base and J 3 bases, leaving 17 bases between the germline ends. The CDR3 region is CASSLKYGGVVYNEQFF. CDR3 DNA sequence: TGCGCCAGCAGCTTGAAGTACGGGGGCGTTGTCTACAATGAGCAGTTCTTC.

The V gene is TRBV19, the J gene TRBJ2-5; TRBD2 matches at 10 bases. The CDR3 length is 16 residues. The V segment lost 1 base and the J segment 4 bases; nucleotides outside the gene matches: 6. The germline V gene has CDR1 LNHDA and CDR2 SQIVND (reference sequence). This chain's CDR3 is CASSIVLAGEGETQYF. The CDR3 coding sequence is TGTGCCAGTAGTATAGTCCTAGCGGGAGAGGGAGAGACCCAGTACTTC.

Many counts were recorded for this clonotype. This chain links TRBV28 with TRBJ2-7, with 8 positions matching TRBD1. This CDR3 region has 17 residues. Germline CDR1 and CDR2: MDHEN and SYDVKM. Trimming at V came to 1 base and at J to 3 bases, leaving 11 bases not matched to a gene. Here the CDR3 reads CASSLYDIGQGSYEQYF. The CDR3 DNA is TGTGCCAGCAGTTTATACGACATTGGACAGGGCAGCTACGAGCAGTACTTC.

The chain carries TRBV7-2 and TRBJ1-3, with a tentative D call TRBD1 (5 bases). Trimming removed 5 bases from V and 3 bases from J, with 17 bases in between. The CDR3 contains 16 residues. Germline V gene sequence: CDR1 SGHTA, CDR2 FQGNSA. CDR3: CASSPRGLMGGNTIYF. CDR3 nucleotides: TGTGCCAGCAGCCCCCGGGGCCTAATGGGTGGAAACACCATATATTTT.

As to this clonotype: One junction end does not reproduce the germline sequence, and a read error may be involved. The chain links TRBV12-3 or TRBV12-4 to TRBJ2-1; D uncertain. CDR3 length: 11 residues. In DNA form, the CDR3 reads TGTGTCAGCAGTTTGGACAATGAGCAGTTCTTC. It specifies CVSSLDNEQFF.

Only a few counts were recorded for this clonotype. At one of its ends the junction is not consistent with the germline gene, which may arise from a read error. The V gene is TRBV14, the J gene TRBJ2-3; no reliable D call. Germline V gene data show CDR1 as SGHDN and CDR2 as FVKESK. The CDR3 totals 15 residues. The CDR3 spells CACSQAISSGDTQYF. Here the CDR3 DNA reads TGTGCCTGCAGCCAAGCTATCTCTTCGGGAGATACGCAGTATTTT.

This clonotype was found a few times. This may stem from a read error, because a much larger clone lies one nucleotide away. The chain couples TRBV20-1 to TRBJ2-7, with 13 nucleotides matching TRBD2. The trim removed 5 bases at V and 7 bases at J, leaving 8 bases unmatched. This CDR3 spans 14 amino acids. Germline V gene lookup returns CDR1 DFQATT and CDR2 SNEGSKA (reference sequence). The DNA of the CDR3 is TGCAGTGCTCCACTAGCGGGAGGGCCCAATGAGCAGTACTTC. Translation gives CSAPLAGGPNEQYF.

This clonotype was found a few times. J is TRBJ2-3 and V is TRBV4-2, with 8 bases that match TRBD2. Germline loops: CDR1 LGHNA, CDR2 YNFKEQ. Unmatched junction bases numbered 6, after V lost 0 bases and J lost 4 bases. CDR3 size: 16 residues. The CDR3 DNA follows: TGTGCCAGCAGCCAAGATCCCAGCGGGAGTCCAGATACGCAGTATTTT. This codes for CASSQDPSGSPDTQYF.

This clonotype was recorded a few times. J is TRBJ1-1 and V is TRBV7-6; possibly TRBD1 for D (6 bases). The CDR3 extends over 14 amino acids. The V and J ends lost 2 bases and 4 bases respectively, with 11 bases between them. Germline V lookup: CDR1 SGHVS, CDR2 FNYEAQ. The CDR3 sequence: CASSLSGAGTEAFF. The DNA for the CDR3 is TGTGCCAGCAGCTTATCAGGGGCCGGCACTGAAGCTTTCTTT.

This clonotype has more than one count but fewer than ten. The conserved phenylalanine or tryptophan is not found at the CDR3 terminus, so this likely reflects a read error. This rearrangement joins TRBV5-1 to TRBJ1-1, with D possibly being TRBD1 (5 bases). Germline V gene data show CDR1 as SGHRS and CDR2 as YFSETQ. The CDR3 loop spans 14 amino acids. V dropped 6 bases and J dropped 4 bases, with 16 bases sitting between them. The chain's CDR3 is CASTPWGVGTEAFL. In DNA, the CDR3 is TGCGCCAGCACCCCGTGGGGGGTCGGCACTGAAGCTTTCCTT.